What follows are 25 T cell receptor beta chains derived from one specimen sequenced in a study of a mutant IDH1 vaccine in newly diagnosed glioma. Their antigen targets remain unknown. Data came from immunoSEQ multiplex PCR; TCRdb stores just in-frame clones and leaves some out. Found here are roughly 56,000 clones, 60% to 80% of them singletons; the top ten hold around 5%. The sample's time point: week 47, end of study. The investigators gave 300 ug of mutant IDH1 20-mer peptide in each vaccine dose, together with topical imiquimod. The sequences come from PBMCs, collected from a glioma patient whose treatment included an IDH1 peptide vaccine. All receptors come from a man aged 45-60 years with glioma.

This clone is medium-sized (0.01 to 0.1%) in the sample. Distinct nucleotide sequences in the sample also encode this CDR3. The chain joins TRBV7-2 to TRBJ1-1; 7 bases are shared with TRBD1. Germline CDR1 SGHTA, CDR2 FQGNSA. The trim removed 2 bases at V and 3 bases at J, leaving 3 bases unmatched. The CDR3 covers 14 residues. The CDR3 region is CASSLQGGYTEAFF. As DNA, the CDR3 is TGTGCCAGCAGCTTACAGGGGGGATACACTGAAGCTTTCTTT.

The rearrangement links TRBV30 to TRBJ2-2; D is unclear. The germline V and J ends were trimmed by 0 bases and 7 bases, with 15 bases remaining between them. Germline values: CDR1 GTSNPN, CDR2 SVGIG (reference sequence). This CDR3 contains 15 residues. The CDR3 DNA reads TGTGCCTGGAGTGTATCCGGGCGGTGGAGCGGGGAGCTGTTTTTT. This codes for CAWSVSGRWSGELFF.

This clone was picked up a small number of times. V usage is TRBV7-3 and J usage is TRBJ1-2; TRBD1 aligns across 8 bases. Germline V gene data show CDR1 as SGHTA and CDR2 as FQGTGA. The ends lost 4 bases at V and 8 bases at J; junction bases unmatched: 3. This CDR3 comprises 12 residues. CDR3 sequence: CASSSGGRGYTF. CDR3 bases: TGTGCCAGCAGCTCAGGGGGCCGGGGCTACACCTTC.

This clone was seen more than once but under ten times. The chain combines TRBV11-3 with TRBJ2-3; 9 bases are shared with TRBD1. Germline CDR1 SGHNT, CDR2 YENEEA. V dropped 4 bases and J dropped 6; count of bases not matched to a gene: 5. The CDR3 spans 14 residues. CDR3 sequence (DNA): TGTGCCAGCAGCTCCGGACAGGGGTATGATACGCAGTATTTT. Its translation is CASSSGQGYDTQYF.

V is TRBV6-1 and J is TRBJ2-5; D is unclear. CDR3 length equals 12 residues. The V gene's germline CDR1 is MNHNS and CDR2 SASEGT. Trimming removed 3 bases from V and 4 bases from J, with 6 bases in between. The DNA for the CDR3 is TGTGCCAGCAGTGAGGCCCGAGAGACCCAGTACTTC. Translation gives CASSEARETQYF.

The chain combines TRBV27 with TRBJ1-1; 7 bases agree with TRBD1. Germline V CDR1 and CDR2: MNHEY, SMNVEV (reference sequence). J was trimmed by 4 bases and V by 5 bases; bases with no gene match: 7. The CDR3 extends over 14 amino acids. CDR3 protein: CASSLATGSTEAFF. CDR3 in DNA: TGTGCCAGCAGTCTTGCGACAGGGAGCACTGAAGCTTTCTTT.

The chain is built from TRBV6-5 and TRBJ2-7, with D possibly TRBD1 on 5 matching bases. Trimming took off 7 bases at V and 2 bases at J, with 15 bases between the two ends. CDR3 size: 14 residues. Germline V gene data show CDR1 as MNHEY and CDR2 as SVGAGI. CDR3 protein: CASNPQVGTYEQYF. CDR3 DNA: TGTGCCAGCAATCCACAGGTTGGAACCTACGAGCAGTACTTC.

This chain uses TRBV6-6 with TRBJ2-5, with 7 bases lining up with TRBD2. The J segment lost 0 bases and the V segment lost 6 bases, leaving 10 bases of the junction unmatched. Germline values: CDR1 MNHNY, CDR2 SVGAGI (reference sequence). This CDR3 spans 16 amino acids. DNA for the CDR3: TGTGCCAGCAGCCTAGCAGCGGGGCAAAACCAAGAGACCCAGTACTTC. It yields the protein CASSLAAGQNQETQYF.

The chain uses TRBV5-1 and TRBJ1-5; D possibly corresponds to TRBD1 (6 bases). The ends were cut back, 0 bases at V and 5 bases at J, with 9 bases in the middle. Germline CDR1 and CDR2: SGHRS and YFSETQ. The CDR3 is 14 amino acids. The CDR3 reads CASSLGHRDQPQHF. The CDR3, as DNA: TGCGCCAGCAGCTTGGGGCACAGGGATCAGCCCCAGCATTTT.

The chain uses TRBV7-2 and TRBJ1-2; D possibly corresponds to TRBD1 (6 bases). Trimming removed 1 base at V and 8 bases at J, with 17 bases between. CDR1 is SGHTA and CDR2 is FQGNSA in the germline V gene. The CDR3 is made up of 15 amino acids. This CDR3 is CASSLERTQGGGYTF. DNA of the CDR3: TGTGCCAGCAGCTTAGAACGAACACAGGGTGGAGGCTACACCTTC. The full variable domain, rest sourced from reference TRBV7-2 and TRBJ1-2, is GAGVSQSPSNKVTEKGKDVELRCDPISGHTALYWYRQSLGQGLEFLIYFQGNSAPDKSGLPSDRFSAERTGGSVSTLTIQRTQQEDSAVYLCASSLERTQGGGYTFGSGTRLTVV.

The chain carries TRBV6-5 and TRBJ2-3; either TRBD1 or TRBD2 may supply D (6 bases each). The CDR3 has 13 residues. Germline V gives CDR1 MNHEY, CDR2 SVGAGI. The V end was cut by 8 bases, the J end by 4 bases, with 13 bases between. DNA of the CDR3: TGTGCCAGCCAAGTTAGGGGGGCAGATACGCAGTATTTT. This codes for CASQVRGADTQYF.

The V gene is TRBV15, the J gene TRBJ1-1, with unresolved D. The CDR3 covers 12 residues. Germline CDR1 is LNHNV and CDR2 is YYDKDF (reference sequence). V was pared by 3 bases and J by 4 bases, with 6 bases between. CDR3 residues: CATSRAFTEAFF. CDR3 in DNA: TGTGCCACCAGCAGGGCTTTCACTGAAGCTTTCTTT.

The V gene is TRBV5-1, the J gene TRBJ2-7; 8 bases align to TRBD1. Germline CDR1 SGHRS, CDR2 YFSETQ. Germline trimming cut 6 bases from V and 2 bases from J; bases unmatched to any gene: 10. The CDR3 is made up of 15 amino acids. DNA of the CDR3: TGCGCCAGCACCCAGGAGGGGACAGGTACCTACGAGCAGTACTTC. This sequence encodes CASTQEGTGTYEQYF.

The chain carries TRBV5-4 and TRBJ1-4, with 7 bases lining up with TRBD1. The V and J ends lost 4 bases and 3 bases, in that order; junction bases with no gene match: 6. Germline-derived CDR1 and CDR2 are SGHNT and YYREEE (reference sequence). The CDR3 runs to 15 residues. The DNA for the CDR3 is TGTGCCAGCAGCACCGACAGGGTGGCTAATGAAAAACTGTTTTTT. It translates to CASSTDRVANEKLFF.

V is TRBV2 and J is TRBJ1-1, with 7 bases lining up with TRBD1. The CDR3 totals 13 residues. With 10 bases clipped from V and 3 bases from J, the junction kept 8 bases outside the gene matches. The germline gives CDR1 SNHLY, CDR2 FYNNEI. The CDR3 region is CAIEGDSYTEAFF. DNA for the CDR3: TGTGCCATAGAAGGGGACAGCTACACTGAAGCTTTCTTT.

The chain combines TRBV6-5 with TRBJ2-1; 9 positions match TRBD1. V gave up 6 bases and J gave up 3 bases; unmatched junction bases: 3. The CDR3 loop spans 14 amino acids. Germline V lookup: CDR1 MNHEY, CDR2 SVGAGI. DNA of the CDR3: TGTGCCAGCAGGGACAGGGGAAGCTACAATGAGCAGTTCTTC. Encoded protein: CASRDRGSYNEQFF.

The CDR3 region has the DNA TGTGCCAGCAGTTCACCAGGACTAGTAGGAGCCGGGGAGCTGTTTTTT. Protein: CASSSPGLVGAGELFF. The V call is TRBV28, the J call TRBJ2-2; 7 nucleotides line up with TRBD2. The V and J ends lost 4 bases and 6 bases, in that order; junction bases with no gene match: 11. The germline V gene has CDR1 MDHEN and CDR2 SYDVKM. The CDR3 runs to 16 residues. The entire variable domain, with the rest obtained from reference TRBV28 and TRBJ2-2, is as follows: DVKVTQSSRYLVKRTGEKVFLECVQDMDHENMFWYRQDPGLGLRLIYFSYDVKMKEKGDIPEGYSVSREKKERFSLILESASTNQTSMYLCASSSPGLVGAGELFFGEGSRLTVL.

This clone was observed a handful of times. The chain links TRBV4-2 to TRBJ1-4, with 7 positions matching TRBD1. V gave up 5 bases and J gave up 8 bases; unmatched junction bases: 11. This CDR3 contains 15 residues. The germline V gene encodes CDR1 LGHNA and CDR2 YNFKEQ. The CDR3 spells CASSTDRELEEKLFF. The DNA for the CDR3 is TGTGCCAGCAGCACCGACAGGGAGCTGGAAGAAAAACTGTTTTTT.

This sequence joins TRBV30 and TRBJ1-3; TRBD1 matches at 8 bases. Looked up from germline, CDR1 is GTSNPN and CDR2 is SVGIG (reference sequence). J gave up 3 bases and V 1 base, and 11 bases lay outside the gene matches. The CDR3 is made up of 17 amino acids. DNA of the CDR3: TGTGCCTGGAGTGGCAAGAGTGGACAGGGATATGGAAACACCATATATTTT. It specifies CAWSGKSGQGYGNTIYF.

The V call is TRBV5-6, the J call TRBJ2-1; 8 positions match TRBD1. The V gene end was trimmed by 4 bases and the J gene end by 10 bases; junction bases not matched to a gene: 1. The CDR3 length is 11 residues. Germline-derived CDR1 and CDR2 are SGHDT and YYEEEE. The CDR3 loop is CASSGQGEQFF. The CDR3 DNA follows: TGTGCCAGCAGCGGACAGGGCGAGCAGTTCTTC.

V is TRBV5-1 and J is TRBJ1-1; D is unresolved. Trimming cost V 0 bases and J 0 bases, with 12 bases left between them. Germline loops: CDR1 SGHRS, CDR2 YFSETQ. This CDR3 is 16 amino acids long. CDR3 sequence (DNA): TGCGCCAGCAGCTTGGGTTTAACTGGGGTGAACACTGAAGCTTTCTTT. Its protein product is CASSLGLTGVNTEAFF.

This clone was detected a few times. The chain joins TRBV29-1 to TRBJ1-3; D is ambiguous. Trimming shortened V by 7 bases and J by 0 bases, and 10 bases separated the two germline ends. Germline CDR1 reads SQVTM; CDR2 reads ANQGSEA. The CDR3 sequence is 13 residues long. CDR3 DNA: TGCAGCGCTAGACCAAGCTCTGGAAACACCATATATTTT. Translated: CSARPSSGNTIYF.

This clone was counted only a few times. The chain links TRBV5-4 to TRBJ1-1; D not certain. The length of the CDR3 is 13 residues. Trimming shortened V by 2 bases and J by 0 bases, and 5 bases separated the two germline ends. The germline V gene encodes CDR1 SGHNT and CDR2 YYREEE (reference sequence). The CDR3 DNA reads TGTGCCAGCAGCTTCGGGATGAACACTGAAGCTTTCTTT. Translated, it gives CASSFGMNTEAFF.

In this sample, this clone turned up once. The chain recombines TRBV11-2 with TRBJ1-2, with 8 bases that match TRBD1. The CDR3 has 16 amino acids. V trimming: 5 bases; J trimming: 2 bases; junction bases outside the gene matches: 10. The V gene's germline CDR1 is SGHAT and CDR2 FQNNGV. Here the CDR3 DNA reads TGTGCCAGCAGCCCATCAGGGGGCAGGGCCAACTATGGCTACACCTTC. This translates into CASSPSGGRANYGYTF. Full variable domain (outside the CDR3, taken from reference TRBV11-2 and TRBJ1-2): EAGVAQSPRYKIIEKRQSVAFWCNPISGHATLYWYQQILGQGPKLLIQFQNNGVVDDSQLPKDRFSAERLKGVDSTLKIQPAKLEDSAVYLCASSPSGGRANYGYTFGSGTRLTVV.

The CDR3 DNA sequence: TGTGCCAGCAGGAGGACAGCATCTAATGAAAAACTGTTTTTT. This translates into CASRRTASNEKLFF. This chain joins TRBV6-5 and TRBJ1-4; TRBD1 might be the D (6 bases). Germline V gives CDR1 MNHEY, CDR2 SVGAGI. The CDR3 consists of 14 residues. The V end was cut by 6 bases, the J end by 3 bases, with 11 bases between.